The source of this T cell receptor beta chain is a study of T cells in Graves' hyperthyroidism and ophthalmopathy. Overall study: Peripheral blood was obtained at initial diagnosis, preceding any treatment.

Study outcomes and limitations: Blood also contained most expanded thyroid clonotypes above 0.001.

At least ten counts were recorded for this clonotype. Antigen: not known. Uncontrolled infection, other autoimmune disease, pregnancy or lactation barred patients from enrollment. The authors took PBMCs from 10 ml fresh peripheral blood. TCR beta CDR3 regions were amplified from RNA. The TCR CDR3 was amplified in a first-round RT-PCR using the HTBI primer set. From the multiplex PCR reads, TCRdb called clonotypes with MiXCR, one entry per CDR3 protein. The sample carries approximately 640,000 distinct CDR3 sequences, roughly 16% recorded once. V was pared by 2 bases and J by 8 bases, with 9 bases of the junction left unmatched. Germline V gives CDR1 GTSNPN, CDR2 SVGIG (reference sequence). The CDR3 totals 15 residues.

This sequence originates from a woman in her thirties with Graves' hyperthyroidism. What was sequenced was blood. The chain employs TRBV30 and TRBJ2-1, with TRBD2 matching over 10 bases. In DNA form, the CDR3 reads TGTGCCTGGAGTAACGGGCTAGCGGGAGCGGATGAGCAGTTCTTC. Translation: CAWSNGLAGADEQFF.